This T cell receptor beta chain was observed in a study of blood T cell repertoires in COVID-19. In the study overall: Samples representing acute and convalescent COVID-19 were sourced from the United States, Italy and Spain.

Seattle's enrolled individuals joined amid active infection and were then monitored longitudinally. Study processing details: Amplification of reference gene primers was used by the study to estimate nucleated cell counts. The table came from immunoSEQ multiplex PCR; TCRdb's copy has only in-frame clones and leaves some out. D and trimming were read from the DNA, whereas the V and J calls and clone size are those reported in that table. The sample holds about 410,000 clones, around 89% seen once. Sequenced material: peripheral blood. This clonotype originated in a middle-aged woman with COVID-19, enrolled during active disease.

CDR3 in DNA: TGTGCCAGCAGCCAGAGGTTAGGGGTGCGCTACGAGCAGTACTTC. It is translated as CASSQRLGVRYEQYF. J is TRBJ2-7 and V is TRBV3-1 (or the pseudogene TRBV3-2); D might be TRBD1 (5 bases). CDR1 LGHDT and CDR2 YNNKEL come from the germline V gene (reference sequence). The CDR3 extends over 15 amino acids. V lost 3 bases to trimming and J lost 3 bases, with 15 bases between them.